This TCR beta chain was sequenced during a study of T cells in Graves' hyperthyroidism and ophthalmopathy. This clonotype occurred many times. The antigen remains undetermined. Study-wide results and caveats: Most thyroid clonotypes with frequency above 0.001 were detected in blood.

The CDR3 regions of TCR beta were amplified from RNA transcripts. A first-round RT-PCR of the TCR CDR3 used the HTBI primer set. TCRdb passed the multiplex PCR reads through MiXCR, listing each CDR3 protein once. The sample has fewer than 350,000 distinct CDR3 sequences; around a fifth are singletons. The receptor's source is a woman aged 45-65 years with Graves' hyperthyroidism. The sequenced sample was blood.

The CDR3 sequence: CSVEEDTQYF. The DNA of the CDR3 is TGCAGCGTTGAAGAAGATACGCAGTATTTT. The chain employs TRBV29-1 and TRBJ2-3; D is uncertain. Trimming left V 0 bases short and J 5 bases short, with 0 bases between. The CDR3 loop spans 10 amino acids. Per the germline V gene, CDR1 is SQVTM and CDR2 is ANQGSEA.